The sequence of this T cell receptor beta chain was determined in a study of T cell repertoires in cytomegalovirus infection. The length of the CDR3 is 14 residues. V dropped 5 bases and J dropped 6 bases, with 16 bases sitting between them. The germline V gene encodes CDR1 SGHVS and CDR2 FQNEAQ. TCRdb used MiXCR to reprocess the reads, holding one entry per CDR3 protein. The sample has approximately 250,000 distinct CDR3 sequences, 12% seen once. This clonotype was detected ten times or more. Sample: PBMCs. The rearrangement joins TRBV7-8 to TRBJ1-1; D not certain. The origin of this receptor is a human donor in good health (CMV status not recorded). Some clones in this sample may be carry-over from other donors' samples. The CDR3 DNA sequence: TGTGCCAGCAGCCATCCGACACGTGGCGCTGAAGCTTTCTTT. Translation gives CASSHPTRGAEAFF.